This TCR beta chain was recorded in a study of T cell responses to AZD1222 COVID-19 vaccine. Study results and limitations: Spike was spanned by vaccine-associated CD4 TCRs, with dominance at 160-218 and 743-854. Seropositive status at baseline applied to only six AZD1222 recipients.

Measured with immunoSEQ multiplex PCR; TCRdb has only the in-frame clones, and not every one. Found here are roughly 150,000 clones, 80% to 95% of them singletons; the top ten hold about 2.5%. Concerning this clone: Its antigen is undetermined.

This CDR3 comprises 14 residues. In germline, CDR1 is ENHRY, CDR2 SYGVKD. Trimming stripped 0 bases from V and 4 bases from J, with 9 bases between. The chain combines TRBV10-3 with TRBJ1-2; a possible D gene is TRBD1 (5 bases). Here the sequenced sample was peripheral blood, taken on day 0 of AZD1222 vaccination. This TCR was sampled from an adult in good health. The CDR3 is CAISESGDSYGYTF. CDR3 DNA: TGTGCCATCAGTGAGTCTGGTGACAGCTATGGCTACACCTTC.